Below are 28 T cell receptor beta chains sequenced from a single sample in a study of blood T cell repertoires in COVID-19. Measured with immunoSEQ multiplex PCR; TCRdb has only the in-frame clones, and not every one. The table lists 100,000 or so clones, roughly 80% of them singletons. The source material was peripheral blood. These receptor sequences come from a woman aged 80 or over with acute or convalescent COVID-19.

In DNA form, the CDR3 reads TGTGCCAGCAGTGACCCAGTCAATGAGCAGTTCTTC. It translates to CASSDPVNEQFF. V and J are TRBV25-1 and TRBJ2-1; D remains ambiguous. This CDR3 has 12 amino acids. V lost 3 bases and J lost 6, with 6 bases in between. The germline V gene has CDR1 MGHDK and CDR2 SYGVNS.

J is TRBJ1-5 and V is TRBV27; no firm D call. Trimming stripped 2 bases from V and 0 bases from J, with 8 bases between. The V gene's germline CDR1 is MNHEY and CDR2 SMNVEV (reference sequence). The CDR3 runs 15 residues. The chain's CDR3 is CASSLTVYSNQPQHF. The CDR3 bases are TGTGCCAGCAGTTTAACGGTGTATAGCAATCAGCCCCAGCATTTT.

The chain uses TRBV18 and TRBJ1-4; 8 bases are a match to TRBD1. Trimming at V came to 4 bases and at J to 6 bases, leaving 4 bases not matched to a gene. This CDR3 contains 14 residues. CDR1 is KGHSH, CDR2 LQKENI, per germline. The CDR3 spells CASSQPGQDEKLFF. The CDR3 DNA reads TGTGCCAGCTCACAACCGGGACAGGATGAAAAACTGTTTTTT.

The chain couples TRBV12-3 or TRBV12-4 to TRBJ2-5, with D possibly matching TRBD2 (5 bases). The length of the CDR3 is 13 residues. Trimming removed 5 bases at V and 5 bases at J, with 12 bases between. CDR3 sequence reads: CASSPGLGETQYF. The DNA for the CDR3 is TGTGCCAGCAGTCCCGGACTTGGGGAGACCCAGTACTTC.

The chain has TRBV4-2 and TRBJ2-2, with 11 bases that match TRBD2. CDR1 LGHNA and CDR2 YNFKEQ come from the germline V gene. Trimming cost V 1 base and J 5 bases; bases outside gene matches: 9. This CDR3 region has 18 residues. The CDR3 DNA sequence: TGTGCCAGCAGCCAAGGCAGAATAGCGGGAGGGGTGACCGGGGAGCTGTTTTTT. It yields the protein CASSQGRIAGGVTGELFF.

The rearrangement uses TRBV30 and TRBJ1-2; D is uncertain. V was shortened by 0 bases and J by 8 bases, with 13 bases between the two germline ends. The CDR3 is 13 amino acids. CDR1 and CDR2 from the germline V gene are GTSNPN and SVGIG (reference sequence). The CDR3 here is CAWSVSEVSGYTF. CDR3 nucleotides: TGTGCCTGGAGTGTATCTGAGGTATCCGGCTACACCTTC. Looking up the rest from reference TRBV30 and TRBJ1-2 gives the full variable domain: SQTIHQWPATLVQPVGSPLSLECTVEGTSNPNLYWYRQAAGRGLQLLFYSVGIGQISSEVPQNLSASRPQDRQFILSSKKLLLSDSGFYLCAWSVSEVSGYTFGSGTRLTVV.

The chain's CDR3 is CASSPRPSNTGELFF. In DNA form, the CDR3 reads TGTGCCAGCAGCCCCAGGCCCTCGAACACCGGGGAGCTGTTTTTT. This chain connects TRBV9 to TRBJ2-2, with D uncertain. This CDR3 has 15 residues. With 4 bases removed from V and 0 bases from J, the gap between germline ends came to 10 bases. Germline V gene data show CDR1 as SGDLS and CDR2 as YYNGEE.

This clone was detected a few times. J is TRBJ2-3 and V is TRBV11-3, with a tentative D call TRBD2 (7 bases). The CDR3 is 14 amino acids. V lost 3 bases and J lost 2, with 9 bases in between. CDR1 SGHNT and CDR2 YENEEA come from the germline V gene. CDR3 in amino acids: CASSFAGATDTQYF. In DNA, the CDR3 is TGTGCCAGCAGCTTCGCGGGGGCCACAGATACGCAGTATTTT.

The CDR3 nucleotides read TGTGCCAGCAGTGAAGCGAACAGGAATGGGTACAATGAGCAGTTCTTC. It specifies CASSEANRNGYNEQFF. The chain carries TRBV6-1 and TRBJ2-1, with a possible D match to TRBD1 (5 bases). CDR1 is MNHNS, CDR2 SASEGT, per germline. The CDR3 is made up of 16 amino acids. V was shortened by 0 bases and J by 4 bases, with 13 bases between the two germline ends.

This clone was observed a single time. This rearrangement joins TRBV18 to TRBJ2-1, with TRBD2 matching 10 bases. CDR3 length: 16 amino acids. Losses at the gene ends were 4 bases for V and 7 bases for J; bases not matched to a gene: 10. Per the germline V gene, CDR1 is KGHSH and CDR2 is LQKENI. The CDR3 region is CASSLNLAGAGNEQFF. The DNA for the CDR3 is TGTGCCAGCTCACTAAACCTAGCGGGGGCTGGAAATGAGCAGTTCTTC.

This sequence joins TRBV14 and TRBJ2-3; maybe TRBD2 (6 bases). CDR1 SGHDN and CDR2 FVKESK come from the germline V gene. This CDR3 is 13 amino acids long. The germline V and J ends were trimmed by 1 base and 11 bases, with 13 bases remaining between them. CDR3 DNA sequence: TGTGCCAGCAGCCAAGCTGGGACTCCCCGGCAGTATTTT. Its translation: CASSQAGTPRQYF.

The rearrangement joins TRBV27 to TRBJ2-4, with TRBD1 matching over 11 bases. CDR1 is MNHEY and CDR2 is SMNVEV in the germline V gene (reference sequence). The J segment lost 2 bases and the V segment lost 8 bases, leaving 2 bases of the junction unmatched. The CDR3 is 14 residues long. CDR3 sequence (DNA): TGTGCCAGCGCGGACAGGGGGCCCAAAAACATTCAGTACTTC. It yields the protein CASADRGPKNIQYF.

The chain carries TRBV10-3 and TRBJ2-2; 8 positions match TRBD1. In germline, CDR1 is ENHRY, CDR2 SYGVKD. This CDR3 is 17 amino acids long. The J segment lost 0 bases and the V segment lost 8 bases, leaving 11 bases of the junction unmatched. The DNA for the CDR3 is TGTGCCATCCCCCAGGGGGCATCCCCATCGAACACCGGGGAGCTGTTTTTT. Translating gives CAIPQGASPSNTGELFF.

The chain carries TRBV28 and TRBJ1-1; TRBD1 matches 8 bases. The ends lost 10 bases at V and 4 bases at J; junction bases unmatched: 5. Germline V gives CDR1 MDHEN, CDR2 SYDVKM. This CDR3 has 12 amino acids. The CDR3 loop is CAITQGGTEAFF. In DNA form, the CDR3 reads TGTGCCATAACACAGGGGGGCACTGAAGCTTTCTTT.

This chain uses TRBV21-1 with TRBJ2-7; TRBD2, as called in the table, went unchecked against the DNA. TRBV21-1 is given as a pseudogene. The CDR3 spans 14 residues. CDR3 coding DNA: TGTGCCAGCAGCGGGAGGGGAGGGACCTACGAGCAGTACGTC. Encoded protein: CASSGRGGTYEQYV.

This sequence joins TRBV5-6 and TRBJ2-3, with D maybe TRBD1 (6 bases). The CDR3 runs 15 residues. V gave up 3 bases and J gave up 2 bases, with 13 bases separating them. Germline lookup yields CDR1 SGHDT and CDR2 YYEEEE. CDR3: CASSWEEGVTDTQYF. The CDR3 DNA follows: TGTGCCAGCAGCTGGGAAGAGGGGGTCACAGATACGCAGTATTTT.

In the case of this clone: Mismatch with germline at one junction end may stem from a read error. The chain employs TRBV18 and TRBJ2-5; TRBD1 matches at 8 bases. The CDR3 runs to 16 residues. CDR1 and CDR2 from the germline V gene are KGHSH and LQKENI. The CDR3 nucleotides read TGTGCCAGCTCACCATATGAGGGGACAGGCGGAGAGGCCCAGTACTTC. Protein: CASSPYEGTGGEAQYF.

This clone is a singleton in its sample. The chain couples TRBV7-9 to TRBJ1-4; 7 nucleotides agree with TRBD1. CDR3 length equals 19 residues. The germline CDR1 and CDR2 sequences are SEHNR and FQNEAQ (reference sequence). J lost 0 bases, V lost 5 bases, and 15 bases had no gene match. The CDR3 DNA reads TGTGCCAGCAGCGGAGGGGGCCAGGGGAGACTAGCAACTAATGAAAAACTGTTTTTT. The encoded protein is CASSGGGQGRLATNEKLFF.

The gene calls are TRBV7-6 and TRBJ2-5; 11 bases map to TRBD1. Trimming cost V 5 bases and J 4 bases; bases outside gene matches: 9. The CDR3 is 16 residues long. Germline values: CDR1 SGHVS, CDR2 FNYEAQ. The CDR3 sequence: CASSDPGQGEGETQYF. CDR3 DNA sequence: TGTGCCAGCAGCGATCCGGGACAGGGGGAGGGAGAGACCCAGTACTTC.

There are a few counts of this clone. The chain joins TRBV18 to TRBJ2-7, with D possibly being TRBD2 (6 bases). CDR3 length equals 12 residues. Trimming cost V 6 bases and J 7 bases, with 13 bases left between them. Germline V gene lookup returns CDR1 KGHSH and CDR2 LQKENI. DNA for the CDR3: TGTGCCAGCTCTGGGGGGACGCGGGAGCAGTACTTC. Protein sequence: CASSGGTREQYF.

V is TRBV27 and J is TRBJ1-2, with unresolved D. This CDR3 comprises 16 residues. V was shortened by 6 bases and J by 4 bases, with 21 bases between the two germline ends. Germline values: CDR1 MNHEY, CDR2 SMNVEV (reference sequence). The CDR3 DNA reads TGTGCCAGCAGATCTACTACTCCGTCTAAACGCTATGGCTACACCTTC. Protein: CASRSTTPSKRYGYTF.

This chain uses TRBV28 with TRBJ1-2, with unresolved D. This CDR3 comprises 12 residues. V shed 2 bases and J shed 7 bases, with 8 bases lying between them. Germline V gives CDR1 MDHEN, CDR2 SYDVKM. CDR3: CASSLGFVGYTF. The CDR3, as DNA: TGTGCCAGCAGTTTAGGCTTTGTTGGCTACACCTTC.

The CDR3 DNA sequence: TGTGCCAGCAGCTCCTACAGGGGGAGCACCGGGGAGCTGTTTTTT. It translates to CASSSYRGSTGELFF. The chain carries TRBV11-3 and TRBJ2-2, with 8 nucleotides matching TRBD1. Germline V gene data show CDR1 as SGHNT and CDR2 as YENEEA. The CDR3 is made up of 15 amino acids. The V segment lost 4 bases and the J segment 4 bases; nucleotides outside the gene matches: 5.

The chain employs TRBV27 and TRBJ2-7, with unresolved D. This CDR3 is 12 amino acids long. Germline lookup yields CDR1 MNHEY and CDR2 SMNVEV (reference sequence). With 5 bases removed from V and 6 bases from J, the gap between germline ends came to 11 bases. The chain's CDR3 is CASSSLLSEQYV. CDR3 nucleotide sequence: TGTGCCAGCAGTAGCTTACTAAGCGAGCAGTACGTC.

The chain has TRBV7-9 and TRBJ2-1, with 9 bases aligning to TRBD2. In germline, CDR1 is SEHNR, CDR2 FQNEAQ (reference sequence). With 5 bases clipped from V and 9 bases from J, the junction kept 14 bases outside the gene matches. The CDR3 spans 16 residues. Here the CDR3 reads CASSPGSSGRAGEQFF. The DNA of the CDR3 is TGTGCCAGCAGCCCCGGCAGTAGCGGGAGAGCGGGTGAGCAGTTCTTC. The full variable domain, completed using reference TRBV7-9 and TRBJ2-1, is DTGVSQNPRHKITKRGQNVTFRCDPISEHNRLYWYRQTLGQGPEFLTYFQNEAQLEKSRLLSDRFSAERPKGSFSTLEIQRTEQGDSAMYLCASSPGSSGRAGEQFFGPGTRLTVL.

This clone was seen a single time. The chain joins TRBV29-1 to TRBJ1-4; weak D call: TRBD1 (5 bases). CDR1 is SQVTM and CDR2 is ANQGSEA in the germline V gene. The CDR3 spans 14 residues. The V gene lost 6 bases and the J gene lost 8 bases, with 19 bases spanning the gap. CDR3 DNA: TGCAGCGTGGGAGGGGCAGGGACGGGAGAAAAACTGTTTTTT. Protein sequence: CSVGGAGTGEKLFF.

This clone was seen only a few times. This chain joins TRBV23-1 and TRBJ1-1; TRBD1 aligns across 8 bases. TRBV23-1 is annotated as an ORF whose role is uncertain. V shed 4 bases and J 5 bases; nucleotides not matched to a gene: 6. This CDR3 has 14 amino acids. The CDR3 loop reads CASSRTGGRTEAFF. DNA for the CDR3: TGCGCCAGCAGTCGAACAGGGGGGCGGACTGAAGCTTTCTTT.

V and J are TRBV12-2 and TRBJ2-4; TRBD2 is the table's D call and was not checked against the DNA. TRBV12-2 is labeled a pseudogene. CDR3 length equals 17 residues. The CDR3 DNA reads TGTGCAAGTCGCTTAGGGGAGGGGGGAATAGCCAAAAACATTCAGTACTTC. It specifies CASRLGEGGIAKNIQYF.